This is a list of T cell receptor beta chains from one sample in a study of control samples from healthy donors and cancer patients. Generated by immunoSEQ multiplex PCR, the TCRdb table keeps only in-frame clones and is missing some. The sample has around 150,000 clones, approximately 91% seen once. Sequencing used blood. These receptors came from a man aged 25 to 45 in good health. Both conserved end residues are part of each CDR3. Fields, in order: D gene, clone size, J gene, V gene, CDR3 DNA, CDR3 protein. D genes are given only for firm matches. Clone size is shown for a subset of rows, as once, few, many or a class of expanded clone.

d_gene: TRBD1; abundance: NA; j_gene: TRBJ1-4; v_gene: TRBV7-2; CDR3nt: TGTGCCAGCAGCTTATATGGGACAGCTGAAAAACTGTTTTTT; CDR3aa: CASSLYGTAEKLFF
d_gene: NA; abundance: NA; j_gene: TRBJ2-5; v_gene: TRBV9; CDR3nt: TGTGCCAGCAGCGTCAGGTACCAAGAGACCCAGTACTTC; CDR3aa: CASSVRYQETQYF
d_gene: TRBD1; abundance: NA; j_gene: TRBJ2-7; v_gene: TRBV5-4; CDR3nt: TGTGCCAGCAGCTTGGTAGGGACAGGGGGCGGCGAGCAGTACTTC; CDR3aa: CASSLVGTGGGEQYF
d_gene: NA; abundance: NA; j_gene: TRBJ1-2; v_gene: TRBV7-2; CDR3nt: TGTGCCAGCAGTTACAAGGGCGGGCAGGGGTTCTATGGCTACACCTTC; CDR3aa: CASSYKGGQGFYGYTF
d_gene: TRBD1; abundance: NA; j_gene: TRBJ2-3; v_gene: TRBV7-3; CDR3nt: TGTGCCAGCAGCAAGGGACAGAGCACAGATACGCAGTATTTT; CDR3aa: CASSKGQSTDTQYF
d_gene: NA; abundance: NA; j_gene: TRBJ2-3; v_gene: TRBV11-2; CDR3nt: TGTGCCAGCAGCTTAGGGGAGTGGGTCCATCCTCCCTCGCAGTATTTT; CDR3aa: CASSLGEWVHPPSQYF
d_gene: NA; abundance: few; j_gene: TRBJ2-7; v_gene: TRBV21-1; CDR3nt: TGTGCCAGCAGCAAAGAGGTCCGGTTCAGGACTAGCGGGGGGCCGAGGGACGAGCAGTACTTC; CDR3aa: CASSKEVRFRTSGGPRDEQYF
d_gene: TRBD2; abundance: NA; j_gene: TRBJ2-6; v_gene: TRBV9; CDR3nt: TGTGCCAGCAGCGTGGGAGGGGTCTGGGCCAACGTCCTGACTTTC; CDR3aa: CASSVGGVWANVLTF
d_gene: NA; abundance: NA; j_gene: TRBJ2-1; v_gene: TRBV20-1; CDR3nt: TGCAGTGTGGAAGGGGGGAATGAGCAGTTCTTC; CDR3aa: CSVEGGNEQFF
d_gene: NA; abundance: NA; j_gene: TRBJ1-1; v_gene: TRBV12-3/TRBV12-4; CDR3nt: TGTGCCAGCAGTTTAGAGGGAGACACTGAAGCTTTCTTT; CDR3aa: CASSLEGDTEAFF
d_gene: TRBD2; abundance: few; j_gene: TRBJ2-7; v_gene: TRBV25-1; CDR3nt: TGTGCCAGCGCCGGGACTAGTGCCTACGAGCAGTACTTC; CDR3aa: CASAGTSAYEQYF
d_gene: TRBD2; abundance: once; j_gene: TRBJ2-7; v_gene: TRBV7-2; CDR3nt: TGTGCCAGCAGCCAGGGACTAGCGGGGACCTGGAGCTCCTACGAGCAGTACTTC; CDR3aa: CASSQGLAGTWSSYEQYF
d_gene: NA; abundance: once; j_gene: TRBJ1-4; v_gene: TRBV7-9; CDR3nt: TGTGCCAGCAGCGTCCTCCTGAGGGGCGCCTTTAATGAAAAACTGTTTTTT; CDR3aa: CASSVLLRGAFNEKLFF
d_gene: NA; abundance: NA; j_gene: TRBJ1-5; v_gene: TRBV2; CDR3nt: TGTGCCAGCAGGGGAAATTTGAGAACAGATCAGCCCCAGCATTTT; CDR3aa: CASRGNLRTDQPQHF
d_gene: TRBD1; abundance: NA; j_gene: TRBJ2-7; v_gene: TRBV11-2; CDR3nt: TGTGCCAGCAGCTTAGCCGGGACAGGGGGCTACGAGCAGTACTTC; CDR3aa: CASSLAGTGGYEQYF
d_gene: NA; abundance: NA; j_gene: TRBJ1-1; v_gene: TRBV5-1; CDR3nt: TGCGCCAGCAGCTTGGGGACGGGGGTTGGCACTGAAGCTTTCTTT; CDR3aa: CASSLGTGVGTEAFF
d_gene: TRBD1; abundance: NA; j_gene: TRBJ2-7; v_gene: TRBV5-4; CDR3nt: TGTGCCAGCAGCTTGGGGGGGACAGACAGGGTTTCGGCTGGGTACTTC; CDR3aa: CASSLGGTDRVSAGYF
d_gene: NA; abundance: few; j_gene: TRBJ2-5; v_gene: TRBV3-1/TRBV3-2; CDR3nt: TGTGCCAGCAGCCGCGCAGGGTCTCAGATGGAGGAGACCCAGTACTTC; CDR3aa: CASSRAGSQMEETQYF
d_gene: NA; abundance: NA; j_gene: TRBJ2-5; v_gene: TRBV2; CDR3nt: TGTGCCAGCAGGGGTCCTGCGGGCTCCCAAGAGACCCAGTACTTC; CDR3aa: CASRGPAGSQETQYF
d_gene: NA; abundance: NA; j_gene: TRBJ1-5; v_gene: TRBV7-2; CDR3nt: TGTGCCAGCAGCTTAGCGGTAGGCCAAAATCAGCCCCAGCATTTT; CDR3aa: CASSLAVGQNQPQHF
d_gene: NA; abundance: NA; j_gene: TRBJ2-3; v_gene: TRBV6-6; CDR3nt: TGTGCCAGCAGTTACTCCGCCGGAGAGTACACAGATACGCAGTATTTT; CDR3aa: CASSYSAGEYTDTQYF
d_gene: NA; abundance: many; j_gene: TRBJ2-3; v_gene: TRBV7-8; CDR3nt: TGTGCCAGCAGCTTACGAGCAGATACGCAGTATTTT; CDR3aa: CASSLRADTQYF
d_gene: TRBD2; abundance: NA; j_gene: TRBJ2-5; v_gene: TRBV2; CDR3nt: TGTGCCAGCTCAGACGAGAGCGGGAGATTGGAGACCCAGTACTTC; CDR3aa: CASSDESGRLETQYF
d_gene: NA; abundance: NA; j_gene: TRBJ2-7; v_gene: TRBV5-1; CDR3nt: TGCGCCAGCAGCTTGGCTGCCACAGGGACAATCTCCTACGAGCAGTACTTC; CDR3aa: CASSLAATGTISYEQYF
d_gene: TRBD2; abundance: few; j_gene: TRBJ2-7; v_gene: TRBV12-3/TRBV12-4; CDR3nt: TGTGCCAGCCGCCTAGCGGCCTCCTACGAGCAGTACTTC; CDR3aa: CASRLAASYEQYF
d_gene: NA; abundance: NA; j_gene: TRBJ2-2; v_gene: TRBV19; CDR3nt: TGTGCCAGTAGTATAGAGGGGCCCGATTCTGCCGGGGAGCTGTTTTTT; CDR3aa: CASSIEGPDSAGELFF
d_gene: NA; abundance: NA; j_gene: TRBJ2-1; v_gene: TRBV15; CDR3nt: TGTGCCACCAGCAGAGATCTGGGAACCCCGACCTACAATGAGCAGTTCTTC; CDR3aa: CATSRDLGTPTYNEQFF
d_gene: NA; abundance: few; j_gene: TRBJ1-4; v_gene: TRBV7-9; CDR3nt: TGTGCCAGCAGCCGAAACCCTAATGAAAAACTGTTTTTT; CDR3aa: CASSRNPNEKLFF
d_gene: TRBD2; abundance: NA; j_gene: TRBJ2-7; v_gene: TRBV3-1/TRBV3-2; CDR3nt: TGTGCCAGCAGCCAAGTCCGGACTAGCGGGACCTCCTACGAGCAGTACTTC; CDR3aa: CASSQVRTSGTSYEQYF
d_gene: NA; abundance: NA; j_gene: TRBJ1-4; v_gene: TRBV3-1/TRBV3-2; CDR3nt: TGTGCCAGCAGCCCTAGCGAAGGAGGGCTCGTTATTGAAAAACTGTTTTTT; CDR3aa: CASSPSEGGLVIEKLFF
d_gene: NA; abundance: NA; j_gene: TRBJ2-2; v_gene: TRBV6-4; CDR3nt: TGTGCCACCAAGAAGGACAGTGACCTGAACACCGGGGAGCTGTTTTTT; CDR3aa: CATKKDSDLNTGELFF
d_gene: TRBD1; abundance: NA; j_gene: TRBJ1-2; v_gene: TRBV2; CDR3nt: TGTGCCAGCAGACCTACAGGGGGCGCAAGGAGACAAGGCTATGGCTACACCTTC; CDR3aa: CASRPTGGARRQGYGYTF
d_gene: TRBD1; abundance: NA; j_gene: TRBJ1-2; v_gene: TRBV24-1; CDR3nt: TGTGCCACCAGTGCGACAGGGACTAACTATGGCTACACCTTC; CDR3aa: CATSATGTNYGYTF
d_gene: TRBD1; abundance: NA; j_gene: TRBJ1-1; v_gene: TRBV10-2; CDR3nt: TGCGCCAGCAAAGATACAGGGGCGAACACTGAAGCTTTCTTT; CDR3aa: CASKDTGANTEAFF
d_gene: NA; abundance: NA; j_gene: TRBJ1-6; v_gene: TRBV15; CDR3nt: TGTGCCACCAGCAGTGTAGGGCTCTCCTATAATTCACCCCTCCACTTT; CDR3aa: CATSSVGLSYNSPLHF
d_gene: NA; abundance: NA; j_gene: TRBJ2-7; v_gene: TRBV6-5; CDR3nt: TGTGCCAGCAGTTACTCGGTCGCACACGGGTACGAGCAGTACTTC; CDR3aa: CASSYSVAHGYEQYF
d_gene: NA; abundance: NA; j_gene: TRBJ2-3; v_gene: TRBV4-1; CDR3nt: TGCGCCAGCAGCCAAGTGGGCGCAGTAGATACGCAGTATTTT; CDR3aa: CASSQVGAVDTQYF
d_gene: NA; abundance: NA; j_gene: TRBJ1-1; v_gene: TRBV2; CDR3nt: TGTGCCAGCAGTAAGGGCAGGGCTGAAGCTTTCTTT; CDR3aa: CASSKGRAEAFF
d_gene: NA; abundance: NA; j_gene: TRBJ2-7; v_gene: TRBV29-1; CDR3nt: TGCAGCGGACGCCCCAGACACAGCGCCTTTTCGGACTACGAGCAGTACTTC; CDR3aa: CSGRPRHSAFSDYEQYF
d_gene: NA; abundance: once; j_gene: TRBJ1-1; v_gene: TRBV5-6; CDR3nt: TGTGCCAGCAGCCCCCGAGGGTGGGGGAACACTGAAGCTTTCTTT; CDR3aa: CASSPRGWGNTEAFF
d_gene: NA; abundance: NA; j_gene: TRBJ1-1; v_gene: TRBV7-9; CDR3nt: TGTGCCAGCAGCTTAATCGTACAGCTGAACACTGAAGCTTTCTTT; CDR3aa: CASSLIVQLNTEAFF
d_gene: NA; abundance: NA; j_gene: TRBJ2-7; v_gene: TRBV10-1; CDR3nt: TGCGCCAGTAAGGGGCTCCCGCAATTC; CDR3aa: CASKGLPQF
d_gene: TRBD2; abundance: NA; j_gene: TRBJ2-2; v_gene: TRBV30; CDR3nt: TGTGCCTGGATGGGGGGGGACGGGGAGCTGTTTTTT; CDR3aa: CAWMGGDGELFF
d_gene: TRBD1; abundance: NA; j_gene: TRBJ2-7; v_gene: TRBV11-3; CDR3nt: TGTGCCAGCAGCTTAGATAACGGACAGGGAATCTACGAGCAGTACTTC; CDR3aa: CASSLDNGQGIYEQYF
d_gene: NA; abundance: once; j_gene: TRBJ1-5; v_gene: TRBV29-1; CDR3nt: TGCAGCGTTGTTTTCGGGACTAGCAATCAGCCCCAGCATTTT; CDR3aa: CSVVFGTSNQPQHF
d_gene: NA; abundance: NA; j_gene: TRBJ2-5; v_gene: TRBV29-1; CDR3nt: TGCAGCGTCCCAAGACAGATTCTCCAAGAGACCCAGTACTTC; CDR3aa: CSVPRQILQETQYF
d_gene: TRBD1; abundance: NA; j_gene: TRBJ1-2; v_gene: TRBV27; CDR3nt: TGTGCCAGCTCCACCGGACAGGGGCGAGGCTACACCTTC; CDR3aa: CASSTGQGRGYTF
d_gene: TRBD2; abundance: NA; j_gene: TRBJ2-7; v_gene: TRBV3-1/TRBV3-2; CDR3nt: TGTGCCAGCAGCCAACTTCGCGGGAGAGGGTCCTACGAGCAGTACTTC; CDR3aa: CASSQLRGRGSYEQYF